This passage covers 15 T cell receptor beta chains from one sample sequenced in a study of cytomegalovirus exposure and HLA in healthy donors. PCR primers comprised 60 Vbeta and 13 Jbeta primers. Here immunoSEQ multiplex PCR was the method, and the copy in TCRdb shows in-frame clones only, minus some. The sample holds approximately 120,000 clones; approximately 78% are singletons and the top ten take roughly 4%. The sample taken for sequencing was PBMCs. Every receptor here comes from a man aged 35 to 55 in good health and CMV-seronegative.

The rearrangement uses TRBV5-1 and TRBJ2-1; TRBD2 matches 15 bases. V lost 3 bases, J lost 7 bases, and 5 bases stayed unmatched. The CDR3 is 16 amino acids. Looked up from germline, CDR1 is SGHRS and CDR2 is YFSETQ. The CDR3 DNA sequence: TGCGCCAGCAGCTGGGGGACTAGCGGGGGGAGAAATGAGCAGTTCTTC. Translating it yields CASSWGTSGGRNEQFF.

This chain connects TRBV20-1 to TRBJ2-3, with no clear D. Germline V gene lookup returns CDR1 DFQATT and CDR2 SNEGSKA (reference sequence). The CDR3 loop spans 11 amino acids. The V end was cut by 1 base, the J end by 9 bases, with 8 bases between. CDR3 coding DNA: TGCAGTGCTAGAGGCGAGGTAACGCAGTATTTT. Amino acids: CSARGEVTQYF.

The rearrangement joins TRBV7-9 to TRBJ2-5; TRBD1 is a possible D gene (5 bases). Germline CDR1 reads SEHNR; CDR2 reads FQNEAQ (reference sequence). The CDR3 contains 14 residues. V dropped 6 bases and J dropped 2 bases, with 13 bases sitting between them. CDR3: CASSPTGFQETQYF. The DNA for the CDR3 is TGTGCCAGCAGTCCCACAGGATTTCAAGAGACCCAGTACTTC.

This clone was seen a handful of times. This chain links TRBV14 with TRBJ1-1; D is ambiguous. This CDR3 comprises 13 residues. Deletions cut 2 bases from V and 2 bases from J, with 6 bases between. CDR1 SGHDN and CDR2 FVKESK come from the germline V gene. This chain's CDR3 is CASSQTANTEAFF. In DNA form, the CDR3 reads TGTGCCAGCAGCCAAACAGCAAACACTGAAGCTTTCTTT.

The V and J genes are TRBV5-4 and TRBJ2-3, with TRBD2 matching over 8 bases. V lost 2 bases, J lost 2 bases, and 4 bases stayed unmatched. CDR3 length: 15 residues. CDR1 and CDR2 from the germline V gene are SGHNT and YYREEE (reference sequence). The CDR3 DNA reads TGTGCCAGCAGCTTTACTAGCGGATACACAGATACGCAGTATTTT. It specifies CASSFTSGYTDTQYF.

The CDR3 sequence is CASSPETGFGNTIYF. The CDR3 nucleotides read TGTGCCAGCAGCCCTGAGACAGGCTTTGGAAACACCATATATTTT. The genes are TRBV7-9 and TRBJ1-3, with a weak D call TRBD1 (6 bases). This CDR3 is built from 15 residues. Germline loops: CDR1 SEHNR, CDR2 FQNEAQ (reference sequence). V lost 5 bases and J 3 bases, leaving 14 bases between the germline ends.

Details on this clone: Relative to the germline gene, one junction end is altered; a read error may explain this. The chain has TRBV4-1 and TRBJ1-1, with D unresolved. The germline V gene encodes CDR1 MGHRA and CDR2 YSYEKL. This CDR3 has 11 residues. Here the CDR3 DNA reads TGCGCCAGCAGCCAGATGCAGCGGCAGGTCTTT. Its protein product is CASSQMQRQVF.

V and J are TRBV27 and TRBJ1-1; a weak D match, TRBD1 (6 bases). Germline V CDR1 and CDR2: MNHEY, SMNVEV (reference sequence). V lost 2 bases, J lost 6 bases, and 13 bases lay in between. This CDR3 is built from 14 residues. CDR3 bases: TGTGCCAGCAGTTTAGCAGGGGTCGGGGCTGAAGCTTTCTTT. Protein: CASSLAGVGAEAFF.

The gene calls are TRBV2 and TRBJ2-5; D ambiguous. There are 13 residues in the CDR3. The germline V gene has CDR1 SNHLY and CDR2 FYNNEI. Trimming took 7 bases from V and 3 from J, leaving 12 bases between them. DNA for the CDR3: TGTGCCAGCACCCCATACGCGAAAGAGACCCAGTACTTC. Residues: CASTPYAKETQYF.

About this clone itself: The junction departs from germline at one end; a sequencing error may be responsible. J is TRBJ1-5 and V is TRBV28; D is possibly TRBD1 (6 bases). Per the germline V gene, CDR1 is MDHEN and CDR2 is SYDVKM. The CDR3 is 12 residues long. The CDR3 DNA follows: TGTGCCAGCAGTTCACAGGGAGGGGGTCTAAATTTT. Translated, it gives CASSSQGGGLNF.

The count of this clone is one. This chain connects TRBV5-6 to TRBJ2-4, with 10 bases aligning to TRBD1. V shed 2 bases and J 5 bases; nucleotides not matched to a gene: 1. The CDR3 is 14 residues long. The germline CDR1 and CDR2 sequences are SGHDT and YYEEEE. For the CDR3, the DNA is TGTGCCAGCAGCTTAGGGACAGGGGAAAACATTCAGTACTTC. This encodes CASSLGTGENIQYF.

For the CDR3, the DNA is TGTGCCAGCAGCTTTCGAGGGGACACTTTATTCGACGAGCAGTACTTC. Translated: CASSFRGDTLFDEQYF. The chain combines TRBV11-2 with TRBJ2-7; D may be TRBD1 (6 bases). V lost 3 bases and J lost 5, with 20 bases in between. The CDR3 sequence is 16 residues long. CDR1 is SGHAT and CDR2 is FQNNGV in the germline V gene.

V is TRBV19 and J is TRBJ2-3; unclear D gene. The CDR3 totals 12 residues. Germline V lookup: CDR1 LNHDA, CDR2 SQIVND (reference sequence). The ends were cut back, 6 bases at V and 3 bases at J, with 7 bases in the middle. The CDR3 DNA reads TGTGCCAGTAGCAACACAACAGATACGCAGTATTTT. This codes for CASSNTTDTQYF.

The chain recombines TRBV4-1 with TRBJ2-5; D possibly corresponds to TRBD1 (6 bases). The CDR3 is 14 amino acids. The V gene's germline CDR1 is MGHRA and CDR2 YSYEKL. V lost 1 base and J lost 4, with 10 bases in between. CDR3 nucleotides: TGCGCCAGCAGCCAAGGGGGCAGGGGAGAGACCCAGTACTTC. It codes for CASSQGGRGETQYF.

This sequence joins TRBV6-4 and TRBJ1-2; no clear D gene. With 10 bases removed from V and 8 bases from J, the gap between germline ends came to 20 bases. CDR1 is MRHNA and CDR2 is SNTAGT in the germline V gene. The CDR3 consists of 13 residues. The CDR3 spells CAIPSSPSVGYTF. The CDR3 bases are TGTGCCATCCCCAGTTCCCCTTCCGTGGGCTACACCTTC.